The clone carrying this T cell receptor beta chain is classed as medium-sized (0.01 to 0.1%). Its antigen is currently unknown. MiXCR was run by TCRdb on the 5' RACE reads, yielding one entry per CDR3 protein. The repertoire holds 7,000 to 8,500 distinct CDR3 sequences, approximately 5.3% seen once, with about 24% in the top ten. Germline-derived CDR1 and CDR2 are SEHNR and FQNEAQ (reference sequence). The V segment lost 5 bases and the J segment 5 bases; nucleotides outside the gene matches: 13. The CDR3 sequence is 17 residues long. Time point of the sample: sample taken at primary tumor resection. Samples came from roughly 70 TRACERx patients with untreated early-stage lung cancer. The source of the sample is a study of spatial heterogeneity in lung cancer. General observations from the study: The number of expanded tumor alpha and beta chains correlated with mutation number.

This material consisted of lung tumor tissue, taken at surgery. The chain uses TRBV7-9 and TRBJ2-7; 12 bases line up with TRBD2. The clonotype comes from a male donor with early-stage non-small cell lung cancer. The DNA for the CDR3 is TGTGCCAGCAGCCCTCAGACTAGCGGGAGTGGGGCCCACGAGCAGTACTTC. As protein: CASSPQTSGSGAHEQYF.